This passage covers 19 T cell receptor beta chains from one sample sequenced in a study of blood T cell repertoires in COVID-19 (dated by TCRdb to 2019 to 2021). The method was the immunoSEQ multiplex PCR assay. The immuneACCESS repertoire file appears here via TCRdb, limited to in-frame rearrangements. These files lack a portion of the clones; in checked studies, under half of the deficit traces to unresolved V genes, and the cause of the others is not known. The sample includes about 170,000 clones, with 85% observed a single time. The ten largest clones represent about 8.1% of the sample. Sequenced input: peripheral blood. These TCRs come from a woman of 80 years or more with COVID-19, enrolled during active disease.

The rearrangement links TRBV2 to TRBJ2-2, with TRBD1 as a possible D gene (5 bases). Germline V gives CDR1 SNHLY, CDR2 FYNNEI. Trimming took 8 bases from V and 5 from J, leaving 12 bases between them. CDR3 length equals 13 residues. The CDR3 here is CASGALGTGELFF. CDR3 DNA: TGTGCCAGCGGGGCCCTGGGGACCGGGGAGCTGTTTTTT. Full variable domain (missing parts from reference TRBV2 and TRBJ2-2): EPEVTQTPSHQVTQMGQEVILRCVPISNHLYFYWYRQILGQKVEFLVSFYNNEISEKSEIFDDQFSVERPDGSNFTLKIRSTKLEDSAMYFCASGALGTGELFFGEGSRLTVL.

J is TRBJ2-3 and V is TRBV2, with 7 nucleotides matching TRBD1. The V and J ends lost 3 bases and 7 bases, in that order; junction bases with no gene match: 10. Germline V gene sequence: CDR1 SNHLY, CDR2 FYNNEI. This CDR3 comprises 15 residues. The chain's CDR3 is CASSDRDREWNTQYF. For the CDR3, the DNA is TGTGCCAGCAGTGATCGAGACAGGGAATGGAATACGCAGTATTTT.

The chain has TRBV11-2 and TRBJ1-2; D gene ambiguous. Looked up from germline, CDR1 is SGHAT and CDR2 is FQNNGV. The CDR3 loop spans 14 amino acids. Trimming removed 2 bases at V and 7 bases at J, with 14 bases between. The DNA of the CDR3 is TGTGCCAGCAGCTTACTCGGGGAAGGTCTTGGCTACACCTTC. Encoded protein: CASSLLGEGLGYTF.

This chain connects TRBV7-3 to TRBJ1-1; no reliable D call. The CDR3 runs 12 residues. V was pared by 1 base and J by 6 bases, with 6 bases between. The germline V gene has CDR1 SGHTA and CDR2 FQGTGA. The CDR3 nucleotides are TGTGCCAGCAGCTTAAACGGGGCTGAAGCTTTCTTT. As protein: CASSLNGAEAFF.

The chain recombines TRBV7-8 with TRBJ1-1; D remains unclear. CDR3 length: 14 amino acids. The ends were cut back, 0 bases at V and 6 bases at J, with 11 bases in the middle. Germline-derived CDR1 and CDR2 are SGHVS and FQNEAQ. For the CDR3, the DNA is TGTGCCAGCAGCTTAGCGTTAGTCGGGGCTGAAGCTTTCTTT. This encodes CASSLALVGAEAFF.

The chain employs TRBV28 and TRBJ1-2; 10 bases match TRBD1. The V and J ends lost 4 bases and 7 bases, in that order; junction bases with no gene match: 12. This CDR3 is 16 amino acids long. From germline, CDR1 is MDHEN and CDR2 SYDVKM. The CDR3 here is CASSSAGTGVRGGYTF. CDR3 coding DNA: TGTGCCAGCAGTTCGGCCGGGACAGGGGTCAGGGGTGGCTACACCTTC.

This chain joins TRBV5-1 and TRBJ2-7, with a weak D call TRBD1 (9 bases). CDR1 is SGHRS, CDR2 YFSETQ, per germline. The CDR3 extends over 19 amino acids. Trimming stripped 2 bases from V and 3 bases from J, with 27 bases between. CDR3 protein: CASSLPPGQGTSGGYEQYF. In DNA form, the CDR3 reads TGCGCCAGCAGCTTACCACCGGGACAGGGAACTAGCGGAGGCTACGAGCAGTACTTC.

The chain carries TRBV9 and TRBJ2-3; 10 bases are shared with TRBD2. V lost 2 bases to trimming and J lost 5 bases; unmatched junction nucleotides: 5. This CDR3 has 15 amino acids. Per the germline V gene, CDR1 is SGDLS and CDR2 is YYNGEE. CDR3 loop: CASSVLAGDGDTQYF. Written as DNA, the CDR3 is TGTGCCAGCAGCGTCCTAGCGGGAGATGGAGATACGCAGTATTTT.

This chain links TRBV2 with TRBJ1-1; 7 positions agree with TRBD1. Germline CDR1 SNHLY, CDR2 FYNNEI. The CDR3 is 13 residues long. Trimming removed 0 bases from V and 11 bases from J; junction bases left unmatched: 6. The CDR3 DNA is TGTGCCAGCAGTGAAGCAACAGGGGTTTCGGCTTTCTTT. As protein: CASSEATGVSAFF. Based on the CDR3 plus reference TRBV2 and TRBJ1-1, the full variable domain is EPEVTQTPSHQVTQMGQEVILRCVPISNHLYFYWYRQILGQKVEFLVSFYNNEISEKSEIFDDQFSVERPDGSNFTLKIRSTKLEDSAMYFCASSEATGVSAFFGQGTRLTVV.

The rearrangement uses TRBV23-1 and TRBJ1-6; D call uncertain. TRBV23-1 is given ORF status, its function remaining uncertain. This CDR3 contains 16 residues. The ends were cut back, 2 bases at V and 4 bases at J, with 12 bases in the middle. CDR3 protein: CASSQDSTEYNSPLHF. The CDR3 DNA follows: TGCGCCAGCAGTCAAGACTCTACGGAATATAATTCACCCCTCCACTTT.

The rearrangement joins TRBV28 to TRBJ1-6, with TRBD1 matching over 9 bases. V gave up 6 bases and J gave up 8 bases; unmatched junction bases: 5. From germline, CDR1 is MDHEN and CDR2 SYDVKM. CDR3 length: 14 residues. For the CDR3, the DNA is TGTGCCAGCAGGGAGGGACAGGGCTATTCACCCCTCCACTTT. Amino acids: CASREGQGYSPLHF.

This chain joins TRBV13 and TRBJ1-3; a weak D match, TRBD1 (5 bases). The CDR3 is 16 residues long. Germline CDR1 PRHDT, CDR2 FYEKMQ (reference sequence). Trimming took 5 bases from V and 0 from J, leaving 14 bases between them. The CDR3 reads CASSLTRGLSGNTIYF. CDR3 in DNA: TGTGCCAGCAGCCTTACGCGGGGCCTCTCTGGAAACACCATATATTTT.

This clone was counted only a few times. The genes are TRBV2 and TRBJ1-4; 8 bases match TRBD1. Germline values: CDR1 SNHLY, CDR2 FYNNEI. The V and J ends lost 3 bases and 10 bases, in that order; junction bases with no gene match: 7. The CDR3 contains 14 residues. The CDR3 region has the DNA TGTGCCAGCAGTGACGGGACAGGCCTAAGAAAACTGTTTTTT. As protein: CASSDGTGLRKLFF.

The V gene is TRBV5-4, the J gene TRBJ2-2, with 11 bases fitting TRBD2. CDR1 is SGHNT, CDR2 YYREEE, per germline (reference sequence). The CDR3 extends over 19 amino acids. V lost 1 base to trimming and J lost 5 bases; unmatched junction nucleotides: 13. CDR3 sequence reads: CASSLSLSGGATSTGELFF. The CDR3 DNA reads TGTGCCAGCAGCTTGTCTCTTAGCGGGGGGGCCACGTCTACCGGGGAGCTGTTTTTT.

This clone was counted once. The rearrangement uses TRBV29-1 and TRBJ2-5; D is perhaps TRBD1 (5 bases). The CDR3 runs 13 residues. Trimming stripped 4 bases from V and 1 base from J, with 10 bases between. The germline gives CDR1 SQVTM, CDR2 ANQGSEA. CDR3 loop: CSVVRQGQETQYF. As DNA, the CDR3 is TGCAGCGTTGTGCGCCAGGGCCAAGAGACCCAGTACTTC.

The V gene is TRBV6-5, the J gene TRBJ2-7; weak D call: TRBD2 (5 bases). Germline V gene sequence: CDR1 MNHEY, CDR2 SVGAGI. V gave up 7 bases and J gave up 7 bases, with 23 bases separating them. The CDR3 runs 15 residues. Here the CDR3 reads CASTYLDLSPGEQYF. Written as DNA, the CDR3 is TGTGCCAGCACGTATCTCGACCTGTCGCCGGGAGAGCAGTACTTC.

The V gene is TRBV9, the J gene TRBJ2-1, with 7 bases lining up with TRBD2. This CDR3 has 16 residues. Germline CDR1 SGDLS, CDR2 YYNGEE. Trimming cost V 0 bases and J 7 bases; bases outside gene matches: 10. CDR3: CASSVAGRARGNEQFF. Written as DNA, the CDR3 is TGTGCCAGCAGCGTAGCGGGGAGGGCCCGGGGAAATGAGCAGTTCTTC.

The chain carries TRBV6-5 and TRBJ2-7, with 10 bases fitting TRBD1. CDR1 is MNHEY, CDR2 SVGAGI, per germline. Unmatched junction bases numbered 9, after V lost 4 bases and J lost 3 bases. CDR3 length: 16 amino acids. CDR3 sequence reads: CASSFNPGTGDYEQYF. The CDR3 DNA is TGTGCCAGCAGTTTCAATCCCGGGACAGGGGACTACGAGCAGTACTTC.

The genes are TRBV7-3 and TRBJ2-1; the D is unclear. The CDR3 spans 14 residues. Per the germline V gene, CDR1 is SGHTA and CDR2 is FQGTGA. Trimming took off 4 bases at V and 6 bases at J, with 13 bases between the two ends. CDR3: CASSSILSVNEQFF. CDR3 DNA: TGTGCCAGCAGCTCCATACTGAGTGTCAATGAGCAGTTCTTC. Variable domain in full (rest from reference TRBV7-3 and TRBJ2-1): GAGVSQTPSNKVTEKGKYVELRCDPISGHTALYWYRQSLGQGPEFLIYFQGTGAADDSGLPNDRFFAVRPEGSVSTLKIQRTERGDSAVYLCASSSILSVNEQFFGPGTRLTVL.